This TCR beta chain was identified in a study of blood T cell repertoires in COVID-19. As handled by the study authors: Nucleated cell number was recorded as an estimate derived from reference gene primer amplification. The protocol was immunoSEQ multiplex PCR, while the TCRdb copy is restricted to in-frame clones and leaves out a portion. The V and J calls and the clone size are those of that table, but D and trimming were determined from the DNA. The sample has approximately 98,000 clones, about 84% seen once. The junction had 2 bases not matched to a gene; V was cut back by 0 bases and J by 1 base. Germline values: CDR1 MDHEN, CDR2 SYDVKM. The length of the CDR3 is 15 residues.

The sequence came from a woman aged 80 or over with acute or convalescent COVID-19. The rearrangement uses TRBV28 and TRBJ1-1; TRBD1 aligns across 7 bases. Source material: peripheral blood. CDR3 amino acids: CASSLWGTENTEAFF. The CDR3 DNA is TGTGCCAGCAGTTTATGGGGGACAGAGAACACTGAAGCTTTCTTT.